This T cell receptor (beta chain) is drawn from a study of PD-1 blockade in classical Hodgkin lymphoma (dated by TCRdb to the early 2020s). For context, the study as a whole: Nivolumab dosing was 3 mg/kg intravenously every 2 weeks, continuing until either disease progression or unacceptable toxicity. The study used TCR beta sequencing and CyTOF to define a peripheral blood immune signature of response to PD-1 blockade in classical Hodgkin lymphoma.

What this sample's time point label stands for: cycle 2 day 1 (C2D1) of nivolumab. Every trial patient had relapsed following autologous stem cell transplantation, and prior brentuximab vedotin exposure was what differed among cohorts A, B and C. A total of more than 55 patients with relapsed/refractory classical Hodgkin lymphoma made up the trial cohort, and each patient's best overall response was complete response, partial response or progressive disease. Single-agent nivolumab was administered to trial patients in the multi-cohort phase II CheckMate 205 trial. An independent review committee assessed best overall response using the 2007 International Working Group response criteria. Trial PBMCs were obtained immediately prior to nivolumab initiation (C1D1) and on therapy at cycle 2 day 1 and cycle 4 day 1. Peripheral blood was collected in 8 mL Vacutainer Cell Preparation Tubes, from which PBMCs were isolated by centrifugation and then cryopreserved.

Comments on this clone: There is no known antigen for this receptor. Per-base qualities were not stored, and no clone one base away is much larger.

The study at large found these results: Lower diversity was observed in patients in whom nivolumab was started less than 1 year after ASCT, and these patients were excluded from later analyses so that confounding by immune reconstitution would be avoided. CD4+ but not CD8+ TCR diversity rose significantly by C4D1 (p=0.0027 vs p=0.16), most apparent in complete responders (p=0.02). Trial patients achieving complete response had baseline diversity similar to newly diagnosed patients, whereas partial responders and progressors had significantly lower diversity. Baseline TCR diversity was reported to be lower in newly diagnosed patients than in healthy donors, and even lower in relapsed/refractory patients. The study was limited to a single clinical trial cohort, and causes of repertoire differences, possibly disease activity or prior therapy, remained undefined.

V was cut back by 0 bases and J by 2 bases, leaving a gap of 17 bases between them. The CDR3 runs 19 residues from the cysteine to the phenylalanine. This entry keeps only the CDR3 DNA: 57 bases, framed from base 1. The germline V gene sets CDR1 to MGHRA and CDR2 to YSYEKL. Genomic DNA was extracted with the Qiagen DNeasy kit from unsorted PBMCs and from negatively selected CD4+ and CD8+ fractions. Using primers that anneal to V and J segments, immunoSEQ multiplex PCR amplified the TCR beta CDR3 regions. A synthetic immune receptor repertoire was used to minimize amplification bias, and any remaining bias was removed computationally after sequencing. Per the authors' processing: Custom Python scripts were used to quantify repertoire diversity as the Shannon entropy index. Unsorted, CD4+ and CD8+ repertoires were examined separately, except in combined analyses, for which CD4+ and CD8+ sequences were merged in silico. A clone counted as expanded when the clone's frequency after treatment rose at least 2-fold relative to C1D1, and clones undetected at baseline were given a pseudocount of 0.5. Clones with 0 or 1 copy at C1D1 were defined as singleton clones, while clones with 2 or more copies were defined as non-singleton clones. By matching protein sequences in sorted samples from the same patient, clones expanded in unsorted samples were annotated as CD4+, CD8+ or unknown. Wilcoxon tests on paired samples were used to test diversity changes from C1D1 to C4D1. TCRdb holds this immuneACCESS table with in-frame rearrangements only. Some clones are missing; in checked studies, unresolved V genes explain under half, and the rest has no known cause. That table furnishes V, J and clone size, whereas the DNA furnished D and trimming. The sample yields about 58,000 clones; approximately 90% were counted once. Jointly, the top ten make up around 9.3% of the sample.

The source of this sequence is a human donor with classical Hodgkin lymphoma. The V and J genes are TRBV4-1 and TRBJ2-6, with the D gene not clear enough to name. This specimen consisted of peripheral blood mononuclear cells (PBMCs), obtained before the second cycle of nivolumab. The CDR3: CASSQELAPERTGANVLTF. DNA sequence: TGCGCCAGCAGCCAAGAGTTGGCCCCCGAGAGAACTGGGGCCAACGTCCTGACTTTC.